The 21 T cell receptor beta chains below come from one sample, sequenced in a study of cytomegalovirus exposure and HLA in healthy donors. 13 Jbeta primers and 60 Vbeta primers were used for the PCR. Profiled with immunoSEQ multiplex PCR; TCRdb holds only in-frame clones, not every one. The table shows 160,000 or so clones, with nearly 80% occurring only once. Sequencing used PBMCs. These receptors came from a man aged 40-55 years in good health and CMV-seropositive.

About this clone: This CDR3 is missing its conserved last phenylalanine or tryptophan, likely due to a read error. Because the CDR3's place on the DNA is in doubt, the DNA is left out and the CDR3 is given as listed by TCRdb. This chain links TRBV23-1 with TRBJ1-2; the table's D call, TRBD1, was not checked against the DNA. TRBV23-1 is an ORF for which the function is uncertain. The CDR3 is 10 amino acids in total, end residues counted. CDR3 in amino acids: CASSTRKGAI.

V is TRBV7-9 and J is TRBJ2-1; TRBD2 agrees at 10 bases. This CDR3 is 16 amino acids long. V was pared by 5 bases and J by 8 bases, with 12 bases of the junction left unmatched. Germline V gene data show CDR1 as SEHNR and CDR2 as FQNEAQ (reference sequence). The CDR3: CASSPSASGSMYEQFF. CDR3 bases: TGTGCCAGCAGCCCCTCGGCTAGCGGGAGTATGTATGAGCAGTTCTTC.

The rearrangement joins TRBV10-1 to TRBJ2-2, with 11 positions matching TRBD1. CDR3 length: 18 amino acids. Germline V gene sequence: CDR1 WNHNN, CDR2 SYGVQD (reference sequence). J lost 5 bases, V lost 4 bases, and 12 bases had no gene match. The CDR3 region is CASSARTGGGFKTGELFF. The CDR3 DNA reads TGCGCCAGCAGTGCTCGGACAGGGGGCGGTTTTAAGACCGGGGAGCTGTTTTTT.

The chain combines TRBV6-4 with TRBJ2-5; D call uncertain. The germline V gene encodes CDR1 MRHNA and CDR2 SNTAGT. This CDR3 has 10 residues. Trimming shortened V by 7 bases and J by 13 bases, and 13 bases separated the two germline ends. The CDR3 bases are TGTGCCAGCAATCCGGCCCGGAGGTACTTC. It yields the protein CASNPARRYF.

The CDR3 is CASSVSLAGVSEQFF. CDR3 coding DNA: TGTGCCAGCAGTGTGTCGCTAGCGGGAGTCAGTGAGCAGTTCTTC. V is TRBV6-1 and J is TRBJ2-1; 10 bases align to TRBD2. CDR1 and CDR2 (germline): MNHNS, SASEGT. V lost 4 bases to trimming and J lost 9 bases; unmatched junction nucleotides: 9. This CDR3 has 15 amino acids.

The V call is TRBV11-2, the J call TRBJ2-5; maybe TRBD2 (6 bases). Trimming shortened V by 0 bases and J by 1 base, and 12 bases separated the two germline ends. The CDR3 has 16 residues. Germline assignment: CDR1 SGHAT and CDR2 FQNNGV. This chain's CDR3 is CASSLDLMGGQETQYF. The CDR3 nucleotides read TGTGCCAGCAGCTTAGATCTGATGGGGGGCCAAGAGACCCAGTACTTC.

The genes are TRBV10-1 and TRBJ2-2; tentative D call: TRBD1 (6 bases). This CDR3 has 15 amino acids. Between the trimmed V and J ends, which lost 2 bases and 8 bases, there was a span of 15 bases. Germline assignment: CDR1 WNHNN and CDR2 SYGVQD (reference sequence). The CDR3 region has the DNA TGCGCCAGCAGTGAGAGAAAACAGGGCTTGGGGGAGCTGTTTTTT. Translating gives CASSERKQGLGELFF.

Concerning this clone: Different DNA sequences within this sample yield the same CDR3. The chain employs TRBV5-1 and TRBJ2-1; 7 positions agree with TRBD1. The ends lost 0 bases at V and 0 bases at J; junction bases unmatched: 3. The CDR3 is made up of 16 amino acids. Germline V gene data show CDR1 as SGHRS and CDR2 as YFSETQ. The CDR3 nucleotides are TGCGCCAGCAGCTTGGCAGGGGGTAGCTCCTACAATGAGCAGTTCTTC. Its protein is CASSLAGGSSYNEQFF.

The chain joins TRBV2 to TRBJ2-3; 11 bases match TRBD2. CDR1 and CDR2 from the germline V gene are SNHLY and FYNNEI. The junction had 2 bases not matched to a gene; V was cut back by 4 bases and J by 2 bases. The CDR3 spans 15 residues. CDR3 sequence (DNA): TGTGCCAGCAGTGGTAGCGGGAGGGTCACAGATACGCAGTATTTT. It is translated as CASSGSGRVTDTQYF.

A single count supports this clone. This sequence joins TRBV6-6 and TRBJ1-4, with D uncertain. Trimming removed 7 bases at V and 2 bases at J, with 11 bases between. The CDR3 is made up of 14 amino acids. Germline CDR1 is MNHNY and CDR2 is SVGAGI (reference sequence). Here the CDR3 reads CASINRDTNEKLFF. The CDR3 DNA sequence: TGTGCCAGCATCAACAGAGACACTAATGAAAAACTGTTTTTT.

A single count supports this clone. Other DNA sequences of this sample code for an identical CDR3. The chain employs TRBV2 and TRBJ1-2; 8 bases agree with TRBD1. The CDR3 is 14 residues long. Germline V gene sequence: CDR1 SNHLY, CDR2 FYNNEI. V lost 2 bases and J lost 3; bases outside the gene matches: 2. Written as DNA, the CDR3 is TGTGCCAGCAGTGAACAGGGGGCCTACTATGGCTACACCTTC. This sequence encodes CASSEQGAYYGYTF.

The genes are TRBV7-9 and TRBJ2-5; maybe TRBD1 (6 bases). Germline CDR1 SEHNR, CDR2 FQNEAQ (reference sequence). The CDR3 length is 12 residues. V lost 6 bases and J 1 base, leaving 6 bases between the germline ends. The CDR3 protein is CASRQGQETQYF. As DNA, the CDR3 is TGTGCCAGCAGACAGGGCCAAGAGACCCAGTACTTC.

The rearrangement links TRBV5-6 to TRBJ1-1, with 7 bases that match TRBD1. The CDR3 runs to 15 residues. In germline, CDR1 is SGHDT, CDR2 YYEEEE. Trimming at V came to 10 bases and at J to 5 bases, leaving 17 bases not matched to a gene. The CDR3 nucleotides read TGTGCCTCCAAGTCCTCGCAGGGGGTTTATACTGAAGCTTTCTTT. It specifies CASKSSQGVYTEAFF.

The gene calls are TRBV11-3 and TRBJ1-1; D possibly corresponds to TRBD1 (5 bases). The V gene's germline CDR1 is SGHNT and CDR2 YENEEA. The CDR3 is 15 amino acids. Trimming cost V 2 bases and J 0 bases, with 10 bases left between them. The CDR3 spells CASSLQGRLNTEAFF. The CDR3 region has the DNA TGTGCCAGCAGCTTACAGGGCCGATTGAACACTGAAGCTTTCTTT.

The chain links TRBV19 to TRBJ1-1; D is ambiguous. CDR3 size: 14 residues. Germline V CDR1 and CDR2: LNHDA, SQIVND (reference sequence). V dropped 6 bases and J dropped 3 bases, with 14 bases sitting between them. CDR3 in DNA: TGTGCCAGTAGCAAAGCGGACCGATACACTGAAGCTTTCTTT. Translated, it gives CASSKADRYTEAFF.

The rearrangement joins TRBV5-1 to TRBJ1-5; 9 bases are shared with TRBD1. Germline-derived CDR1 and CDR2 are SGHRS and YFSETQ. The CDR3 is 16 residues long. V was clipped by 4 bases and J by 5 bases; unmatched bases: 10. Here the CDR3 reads CASSPGTGTLDQPQHF. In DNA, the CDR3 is TGCGCCAGCAGCCCCGGGACAGGGACTCTGGATCAGCCCCAGCATTTT.

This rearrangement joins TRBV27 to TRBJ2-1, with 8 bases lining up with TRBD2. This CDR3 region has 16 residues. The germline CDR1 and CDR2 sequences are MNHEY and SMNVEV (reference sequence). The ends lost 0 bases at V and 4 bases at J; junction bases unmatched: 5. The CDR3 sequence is CASSLSGTSGYNEQFF. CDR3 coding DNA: TGTGCCAGCAGTTTATCCGGGACTAGTGGTTACAATGAGCAGTTCTTC.

The CDR3 sequence is CASSLRSDYPYEQYF. CDR3 in DNA: TGTGCCAGCTCACTCCGGTCGGACTACCCATACGAGCAGTACTTC. The gene calls are TRBV18 and TRBJ2-7; TRBD2 is a possible D gene (6 bases). The CDR3 runs 15 residues. CDR1 and CDR2 (germline): KGHSH, LQKENI. Between the trimmed V and J ends, which lost 4 bases and 4 bases, there was a span of 17 bases.

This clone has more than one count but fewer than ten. CDR3 region: CASSQAEKPNTQYF. CDR3 coding DNA: TGTGCCAGCAGCCAAGCGGAGAAGCCAAATACGCAGTATTTT. V usage is TRBV14 and J usage is TRBJ2-3, with no clear D. Between the trimmed V and J ends, which lost 1 base and 7 bases, there was a span of 12 bases. The CDR3 is 14 residues long. Germline V gene data show CDR1 as SGHDN and CDR2 as FVKESK.

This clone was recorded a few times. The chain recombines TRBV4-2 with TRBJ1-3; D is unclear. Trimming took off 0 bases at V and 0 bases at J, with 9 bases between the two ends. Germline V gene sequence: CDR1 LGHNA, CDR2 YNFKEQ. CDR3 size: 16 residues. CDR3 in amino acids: CASSQEAGGSGNTIYF. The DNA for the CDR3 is TGTGCCAGCAGCCAAGAAGCGGGAGGCTCTGGAAACACCATATATTTT.

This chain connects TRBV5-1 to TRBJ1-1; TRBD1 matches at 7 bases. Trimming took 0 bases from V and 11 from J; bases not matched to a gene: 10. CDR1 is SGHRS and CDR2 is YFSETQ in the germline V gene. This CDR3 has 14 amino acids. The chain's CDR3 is CASSLEGARAFAFF. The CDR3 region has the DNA TGCGCCAGCAGCTTGGAGGGGGCTCGGGCATTTGCTTTCTTT.